This T cell receptor beta chain stems from a study of shared clonotypes between healthy human individuals. At the level of the study: Each donor had three CD4 naive, three CD4 memory, two CD8 naive and one CD8 memory plate.

CD8 cells regarded as naive lacked CD45RO, were positively chosen for CCR7, and omitted terminally differentiated effector memory CD45RA+ cells. This CDR3 region has 14 residues. In germline, CDR1 is SQVTM, CDR2 ANQGSEA. V was pared by 4 bases and J by 4 bases, with 4 bases of the junction left unmatched. This clone was seen a few times. Genomic DNA of each subset was evenly split across several immunoSEQ plates. The input for sorted-subset replicate PCRs was about 200 ng DNA, tens of thousands of T cell genomes. Produced via immunoSEQ multiplex PCR; TCRdb's table is partial and in-frame only. The profile shows roughly 2.1 million clones, about 93% of them singletons.

The genes are TRBV29-1 and TRBJ1-2, with TRBD1 matching over 12 bases. This TCR was recovered from a young man in good health. Some clones in this sample may be carry-over from other donors' samples. The sequencing sample was made of naive CD8+ T cells from PBMCs. DNA for the CDR3: TGCAGCGTTGGGGGGACAGGGGGCGGCTATGGCTACACCTTC. The encoded protein is CSVGGTGGGYGYTF.